A selection of T cell receptor beta chains follows, all from one sample in a study of blood T cells in healthy people across ages. A single record per CDR3 protein comes from TCRdb applying MiXCR to the 5' RACE reads. Of approximately 850,000 distinct CDR3 sequences detected, approximately 48% appear once; the ten largest clones hold under 20%. What was sequenced was blood. The receptors were gathered from a man aged 55 to 69 in good health. Each CDR3 is given with its conserved first and last residue. D genes are given only for firm matches. Size is stated for part of the rows, as once, few or many counts, or as a class when the clone is expanded.

abundance: .
v_gene: TRBV7-6
d_gene: .
j_gene: TRBJ2-7
CDR3nt: TGTGCCAGCAGCCCAGGGGCTTGGGCCAACCTGAACGAGCAGTACTTC
CDR3aa: CASSPGAWANLNEQYF

abundance: few
v_gene: TRBV29-1
d_gene: .
j_gene: TRBJ2-1
CDR3nt: TGCAGCGTTGAGGTCAGGATGTATGAGCAGTTCTTC
CDR3aa: CSVEVRMYEQFF

abundance: .
v_gene: TRBV7-2
d_gene: .
j_gene: TRBJ1-4
CDR3nt: TGTGCCAGCAGCGCGTCGAGGCCCGAAAAACTGTTTTTT
CDR3aa: CASSASRPEKLFF

abundance: .
v_gene: TRBV7-2
d_gene: .
j_gene: TRBJ2-3
CDR3nt: TGTGCCAGCAGCTTAGTCCACGTGGGGGTTAGCACAGATACGCAGTATTTT
CDR3aa: CASSLVHVGVSTDTQYF

abundance: few
v_gene: TRBV28
d_gene: .
j_gene: TRBJ1-2
CDR3nt: TGTGCCAGCAGTTCACCTACTACAGGGAGAGGCTATGGCTACACCTTC
CDR3aa: CASSSPTTGRGYGYTF

abundance: many
v_gene: TRBV6-1
d_gene: .
j_gene: TRBJ1-5
CDR3nt: TGTGCCAGCAGTGAGGACCCTTCCGGCAATCAGCCCCAGCATTTT
CDR3aa: CASSEDPSGNQPQHF

abundance: few
v_gene: TRBV29-1
d_gene: .
j_gene: TRBJ1-2
CDR3nt: TGCAGCGATACGACAGTCTATGGCTACACCTTC
CDR3aa: CSDTTVYGYTF

abundance: .
v_gene: TRBV7-3
d_gene: .
j_gene: TRBJ2-6
CDR3nt: TGTGCCAGCAGCATAACCGGACCCTCTGGGGCCAACGTCCTGACTTTC
CDR3aa: CASSITGPSGANVLTF

abundance: few
v_gene: TRBV11-2
d_gene: .
j_gene: TRBJ1-1
CDR3nt: TGTGCCAGCAGCTTAGTGGGACTGGAGAACACTGAAGCTTTCTTT
CDR3aa: CASSLVGLENTEAFF

abundance: few
v_gene: TRBV4-3
d_gene: .
j_gene: TRBJ1-1
CDR3nt: TGCGCCAGCAGTCACGGGGGATTGGGTACTGAAGCTTTCTTT
CDR3aa: CASSHGGLGTEAFF

abundance: few
v_gene: TRBV10-3
d_gene: .
j_gene: TRBJ2-7
CDR3nt: TGTGCCATCAGTGGGCGGGGAGGGGGACAGCCCCCCTACGAGCAGTACTTC
CDR3aa: CAISGRGGGQPPYEQYF

abundance: few
v_gene: TRBV7-2
d_gene: .
j_gene: TRBJ2-7
CDR3nt: TGTGCCAGCGGAGTCCGGGCGCCTCGCGAGCAGTACTTC
CDR3aa: CASGVRAPREQYF

abundance: .
v_gene: TRBV10-3
d_gene: .
j_gene: TRBJ2-2
CDR3nt: TGTGCCATCAGTGATTGGACCGGGGAGCTGTTTTTT
CDR3aa: CAISDWTGELFF

abundance: many
v_gene: TRBV15
d_gene: TRBD1
j_gene: TRBJ2-7
CDR3nt: TGTGCCACCAGCAGGGAATACAGGGGCTTTGTCGAGCAGTACTTC
CDR3aa: CATSREYRGFVEQYF

abundance: few
v_gene: TRBV5-6
d_gene: .
j_gene: TRBJ1-2
CDR3nt: TGTGCCAGCAGCCCCCTGGACAGCCAGGACTATGGCTACACCTTC
CDR3aa: CASSPLDSQDYGYTF

abundance: few
v_gene: TRBV27
d_gene: .
j_gene: TRBJ2-2
CDR3nt: TGTGCCAGCAGTTTGGATAGGGGCGCGAACACCGGGGAGCTGTTTTTT
CDR3aa: CASSLDRGANTGELFF

abundance: .
v_gene: TRBV7-2
d_gene: .
j_gene: TRBJ1-5
CDR3nt: TGTGCCAGCAGCTTTATGGGCAAGCCCCAGCATTTT
CDR3aa: CASSFMGKPQHF

abundance: .
v_gene: TRBV7-9
d_gene: TRBD2
j_gene: TRBJ2-3
CDR3nt: TGTGCCAGCAGCTTATCTTTTGGCGGGGGGGCGAATACGCAGTATTTT
CDR3aa: CASSLSFGGGANTQYF

abundance: .
v_gene: TRBV20-1
d_gene: .
j_gene: TRBJ2-3
CDR3nt: TGCAGTGCTAGAGATAATGTCGCGTCCACAGATACGCAGTATTTT
CDR3aa: CSARDNVASTDTQYF

abundance: few
v_gene: TRBV15
d_gene: TRBD1
j_gene: TRBJ1-4
CDR3nt: TGTGCCACCCGGGACAGCCAGACGTTAGCAACTAATGAAAAACTGTTTTTT
CDR3aa: CATRDSQTLATNEKLFF

abundance: .
v_gene: TRBV6-5
d_gene: TRBD1
j_gene: TRBJ1-2
CDR3nt: TGTGCCAGCAAAGGGGGCGTCTATGGCTACACCTTC
CDR3aa: CASKGGVYGYTF

abundance: .
v_gene: TRBV20-1
d_gene: .
j_gene: TRBJ2-7
CDR3nt: TGCAGTGCTAGAGATCCTCGGGGGGCGTCCTACGAGCAGTACTTC
CDR3aa: CSARDPRGASYEQYF

abundance: .
v_gene: TRBV5-1
d_gene: TRBD2
j_gene: TRBJ2-1
CDR3nt: TGCGCCAGCAGCTTGGCCGAAGCGGGGGTTCACAATGAGCAGTTCTTC
CDR3aa: CASSLAEAGVHNEQFF

abundance: .
v_gene: TRBV19
d_gene: .
j_gene: TRBJ1-2
CDR3nt: TGTGCCAGTAGTCCCCGAGAGGGCCGGGGCTACACCTTC
CDR3aa: CASSPREGRGYTF

abundance: few
v_gene: TRBV4-1
d_gene: .
j_gene: TRBJ2-7
CDR3nt: TGCGCCAGCAGCCAAGAGGGGGCCCTGGACAGCGGCTACGAGCAGTACTTC
CDR3aa: CASSQEGALDSGYEQYF

abundance: .
v_gene: TRBV12-3/TRBV12-4
d_gene: TRBD1
j_gene: TRBJ1-4
CDR3nt: TGTGCCAGCCGGGACAGCGATTTTGAAAAACTGTTTTTT
CDR3aa: CASRDSDFEKLFF

abundance: .
v_gene: TRBV7-2
d_gene: .
j_gene: TRBJ1-4
CDR3nt: TGTGCCAGCAGCACTCGGGGGGCTTCTGAAAAACTGTTTTTT
CDR3aa: CASSTRGASEKLFF

abundance: .
v_gene: TRBV12-3/TRBV12-4
d_gene: TRBD2
j_gene: TRBJ2-5
CDR3nt: TGTGCCAGCAGTTTAGGGGCTAGCGGAAATATCTTAGAGACCCAGTACTTC
CDR3aa: CASSLGASGNILETQYF

abundance: .
v_gene: TRBV5-1
d_gene: .
j_gene: TRBJ2-1
CDR3nt: TGCGCCAGCAGTATCGGGACTCGAAGCAATGAGCAGTTCTTC
CDR3aa: CASSIGTRSNEQFF

abundance: .
v_gene: TRBV2
d_gene: .
j_gene: TRBJ2-6
CDR3nt: TGTGCCAGCAGTGCCCTCGGGATGAGCTCTGGGGCCAACGTCCTGACTTTC
CDR3aa: CASSALGMSSGANVLTF

abundance: many
v_gene: TRBV20-1
d_gene: .
j_gene: TRBJ2-1
CDR3nt: TGCAGTGTTTCAGGCGGGCTCTCCTACAATGAGCAGTTCTTC
CDR3aa: CSVSGGLSYNEQFF

abundance: few
v_gene: TRBV20-1
d_gene: .
j_gene: TRBJ2-3
CDR3nt: TGCAGTGCCACCGGACAGGGTAGACTAGCGGTAACAGATACGCAGTATTTT
CDR3aa: CSATGQGRLAVTDTQYF

abundance: .
v_gene: TRBV7-9
d_gene: .
j_gene: TRBJ1-6
CDR3nt: TGTGCCAGCAGCTTGCATAAACCAAATTCACCCCTCCACTTT
CDR3aa: CASSLHKPNSPLHF

abundance: .
v_gene: TRBV28
d_gene: TRBD2
j_gene: TRBJ2-2
CDR3nt: TGTGCCAGCAGTAAAGGTCTTAGCGGGGGCCTCCACACCGGGGAGCTGTTTTTT
CDR3aa: CASSKGLSGGLHTGELFF

abundance: .
v_gene: TRBV5-5
d_gene: TRBD1
j_gene: TRBJ1-3
CDR3nt: TGTGCCAGCAGTCCCCGGGACAGGGGACTTTACTCTGGAAACACCATATATTTT
CDR3aa: CASSPRDRGLYSGNTIYF

abundance: .
v_gene: TRBV9
d_gene: TRBD2
j_gene: TRBJ2-1
CDR3nt: TGTGCCAGCAGCGTGGGGTCTAGCGGGGGGGATGAGCAGTTCTTC
CDR3aa: CASSVGSSGGDEQFF

abundance: many
v_gene: TRBV6-6
d_gene: .
j_gene: TRBJ2-7
CDR3nt: TGTGCCAGCAGCCTCAACGGGGGGCAGTACTTC
CDR3aa: CASSLNGGQYF

abundance: .
v_gene: TRBV6-1
d_gene: TRBD1
j_gene: TRBJ1-4
CDR3nt: TGTGCCAGCGGCAGGGGGGGGAGCGAAAAACTGTTTTTT
CDR3aa: CASGRGGSEKLFF

abundance: many
v_gene: TRBV6-2/TRBV6-3
d_gene: TRBD1
j_gene: TRBJ1-2
CDR3nt: TGTGCCAGCAGTTACGGGACAGCGATCTATGGCTACACCTTC
CDR3aa: CASSYGTAIYGYTF

abundance: .
v_gene: TRBV7-2
d_gene: TRBD2
j_gene: TRBJ2-3
CDR3nt: TGTGTCCCGGCTAGCGGCAGGCACACAGATACGCAGTATTTT
CDR3aa: CVPASGRHTDTQYF

abundance: .
v_gene: TRBV29-1
d_gene: .
j_gene: TRBJ2-5
CDR3nt: TGCAGCGTCGGAGCCCAGCAAGAGACCCAGTACTTC
CDR3aa: CSVGAQQETQYF

abundance: few
v_gene: TRBV6-2/TRBV6-3
d_gene: TRBD1
j_gene: TRBJ2-5
CDR3nt: TGTGCCAGCAGTTACCGCAGGGGGCGCGGCGAGACCCAGTACTTC
CDR3aa: CASSYRRGRGETQYF

abundance: .
v_gene: TRBV18
d_gene: .
j_gene: TRBJ2-3
CDR3nt: TGTGCCAGCTCACCACCGCTCCAGGGTGCAGATACGCAGTATTTT
CDR3aa: CASSPPLQGADTQYF

abundance: many
v_gene: TRBV3-1
d_gene: .
j_gene: TRBJ2-3
CDR3nt: TGTGCCAGCGCAAAAAACCAGGGTGTTACAGATACGCAGTATTTT
CDR3aa: CASAKNQGVTDTQYF